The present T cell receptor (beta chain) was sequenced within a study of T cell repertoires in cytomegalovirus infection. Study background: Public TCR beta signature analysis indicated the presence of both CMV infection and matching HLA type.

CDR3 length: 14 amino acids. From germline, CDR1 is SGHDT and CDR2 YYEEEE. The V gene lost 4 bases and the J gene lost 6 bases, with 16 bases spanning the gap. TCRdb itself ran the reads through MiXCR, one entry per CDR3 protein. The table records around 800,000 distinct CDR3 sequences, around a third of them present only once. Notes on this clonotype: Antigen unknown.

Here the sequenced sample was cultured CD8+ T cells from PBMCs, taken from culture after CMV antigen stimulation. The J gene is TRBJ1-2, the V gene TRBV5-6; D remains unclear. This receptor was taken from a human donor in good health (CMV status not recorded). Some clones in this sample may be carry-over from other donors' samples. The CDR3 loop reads CASSRGPGRDGYTF. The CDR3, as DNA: TGTGCCAGCAGCAGAGGACCGGGTCGGGATGGCTACACCTTC.